This T cell receptor beta chain originates from a study of T cell repertoires in cytomegalovirus infection. About the research overall: Indicated by public TCR beta signatures were CMV infection and matching HLA type. General study findings and limits: Of the TCR beta families, the public ones yielded a cumulative frequency that identified carriers of CMV plus the relevant HLA. CMV-specific HLA-C-restricted TCR beta clonotypes dominated the ex vivo response.

Each CDR3 protein is one row after TCRdb ran MiXCR on the reads. The table records some 800,000 distinct CDR3 sequences, 25% to 30% of them present only once. CDR3 length equals 18 residues. The V and J ends lost 0 bases and 6 bases, in that order; junction bases with no gene match: 8. Germline V gives CDR1 LGHNA, CDR2 YSLEER. In regard to this clonotype: The antigen is undetermined.

This TCR came from a human donor in good health (CMV status not recorded). Some clones in this sample may be carry-over from other donors' samples. This specimen was cultured CD8+ T cells from PBMCs, taken from culture after CMV antigen stimulation. J is TRBJ1-6 and V is TRBV4-3; 10 nucleotides line up with TRBD1. The CDR3: CASSQDPKGQGINSPLHF. CDR3 bases: TGCGCCAGCAGCCAAGACCCTAAGGGACAGGGGATTAATTCACCCCTCCACTTT.